These 20 T cell receptor beta chains share one sample of origin, sequenced in a study of OX40 agonist ivuxolimab in advanced cancers. The repertoire was sequenced with immunoSEQ multiplex PCR; TCRdb's copy has only in-frame clones and lacks some. This sample yields fewer than 70,000 clones, of which about 91% are seen a single time; roughly 4% belongs to the top ten. Sequenced material: CD4+ or CD8+ T cells sorted from blood, taken in a trial of the OX40 agonist ivuxolimab. These TCRs come from an adult with an advanced solid tumor such as melanoma, head and neck, liver or kidney cancer.

The chain combines TRBV27 with TRBJ1-2; weak D call: TRBD1 (5 bases). The CDR3 spans 15 residues. The germline gives CDR1 MNHEY, CDR2 SMNVEV (reference sequence). The V end was cut by 3 bases, the J end by 7 bases, with 18 bases between. The CDR3 coding sequence is TGTGCCAGCAGTTTTAGTGCTGGGGGGGGTTCTGGCTACACCTTC. Encoded protein: CASSFSAGGGSGYTF.

The gene calls are TRBV28 and TRBJ2-3, with 11 nucleotides matching TRBD2. The germline V gene encodes CDR1 MDHEN and CDR2 SYDVKM. The CDR3 runs to 14 residues. V lost 3 bases and J lost 6; bases outside the gene matches: 2. The CDR3 nucleotides are TGTGCCAGCAGTTTTAGACTAGCGGGGGATACGCAGTATTTT. Its translation is CASSFRLAGDTQYF.

The V gene is TRBV15, the J gene TRBJ1-2, with D hard to call. Trimming stripped 0 bases from V and 0 bases from J, with 11 bases between. Germline V lookup: CDR1 LNHNV, CDR2 YYDKDF (reference sequence). This CDR3 contains 16 residues. The CDR3 DNA follows: TGTGCCACCAGCAGAGATCTAAGGGCAGCTAACTATGGCTACACCTTC. Its protein product is CATSRDLRAANYGYTF.

V usage is TRBV6-1 and J usage is TRBJ2-7; TRBD2 might be the D (5 bases). Looked up from germline, CDR1 is MNHNS and CDR2 is SASEGT. The V end lost 7 bases, the J end lost 5 bases, and 15 bases lay between the germline ends. CDR3 length equals 13 residues. Here the CDR3 reads CASTTLEGHEQYV. CDR3 nucleotide sequence: TGTGCCAGCACGACACTCGAGGGCCACGAGCAGTACGTC.

This rearrangement joins TRBV6-5 to TRBJ1-2; tentatively, D is TRBD1 (5 bases). With 2 bases removed from V and 3 bases from J, the gap between germline ends came to 7 bases. This CDR3 has 13 amino acids. Germline loops: CDR1 MNHEY, CDR2 SVGAGI. The CDR3 region has the DNA TGTGCCAGCAGTTACCAGGGCGACTATGGCTACACCTTC. It yields the protein CASSYQGDYGYTF.

This clone was counted once. The chain recombines TRBV7-6 with TRBJ2-7; D is perhaps TRBD1 (6 bases). The CDR3 is 14 amino acids. Germline V gene data show CDR1 as SGHVS and CDR2 as FNYEAQ. V lost 0 bases and J lost 5, with 11 bases in between. CDR3 coding DNA: TGTGCCAGCAGCTTAGCACAGGGAGACGACGAGCAGTACTTC. This codes for CASSLAQGDDEQYF.

This CDR3 is CASSLNDGDQPQHF. The CDR3 DNA is TGTGCCAGCAGCTTGAACGACGGGGATCAGCCCCAGCATTTT. This chain uses TRBV7-9 with TRBJ1-5; no clear D gene. V was shortened by 3 bases and J by 5 bases, with 11 bases between the two germline ends. This CDR3 spans 14 amino acids. Germline V gene lookup returns CDR1 SEHNR and CDR2 FQNEAQ (reference sequence).

The CDR3 DNA reads as TGTGCCACAAAGGCATTGGCGTCTAGCGAAACCCAGTACTTC. Translating gives CATKALASSETQYF. V is TRBV27 and J is TRBJ2-5, with D possibly being TRBD2 (6 bases). CDR1 and CDR2 from the germline V gene are MNHEY and SMNVEV (reference sequence). CDR3 length: 14 residues. Trimming removed 10 bases at V and 8 bases at J, with 23 bases between.

The chain couples TRBV7-9 to TRBJ1-2; D gene ambiguous. The CDR3 covers 16 residues. V lost 0 bases, J lost 2 bases, and 13 bases lay in between. Germline-derived CDR1 and CDR2 are SEHNR and FQNEAQ (reference sequence). As DNA, the CDR3 is TGTGCCAGCAGCTTAGCAGGATACCGCTCCAACTATGGCTACACCTTC. Translating it yields CASSLAGYRSNYGYTF.

V is TRBV19 and J is TRBJ2-1; 14 nucleotides match TRBD2. V was pared by 3 bases and J by 9 bases, with 1 base of the junction left unmatched. This CDR3 comprises 14 residues. Germline assignment: CDR1 LNHDA and CDR2 SQIVND (reference sequence). The CDR3 DNA follows: TGTGCCAGTAGTATGGGACTAGCGGGAGTTGAGCAGTTCTTC. It codes for CASSMGLAGVEQFF.

The V and J genes are TRBV7-9 and TRBJ2-2, with D possibly TRBD1 on 6 matching bases. Per germline, CDR1 SEHNR and CDR2 FQNEAQ (reference sequence). The V gene lost 6 bases and the J gene lost 0 bases, with 17 bases spanning the gap. This CDR3 is 17 amino acids long. The DNA for the CDR3 is TGTGCCAGCAGACCAACCCCCGGGACACCGAACACCGGGGAGCTGTTTTTT. This sequence encodes CASRPTPGTPNTGELFF.

The table lists this clone with a count of one. The chain uses TRBV7-2 and TRBJ2-7; D tentatively reads TRBD1 or TRBD2 (5 bases each). The CDR3 has 14 amino acids. Germline CDR1 reads SGHTA; CDR2 reads FQGNSA. Trimming left V 5 bases short and J 1 base short, with 12 bases between. The CDR3 DNA follows: TGTGCCAGCAGCGACCCCGGGGCATCCTACGAGCAGTACGTC. This encodes CASSDPGASYEQYV.

Details on this clone: The sample contains more than one DNA sequence encoding this CDR3. The V and J genes are TRBV7-9 and TRBJ2-7; D remains ambiguous. Germline CDR1 reads SEHNR; CDR2 reads FQNEAQ (reference sequence). V was clipped by 0 bases and J by 4 bases, with 4 bases between them. This CDR3 region has 12 residues. The CDR3 sequence: CASSLARYEQYF. CDR3 sequence (DNA): TGTGCCAGCAGCTTAGCGCGGTACGAGCAGTACTTC.

The chain employs TRBV7-2 and TRBJ1-4; D remains ambiguous. CDR3 length equals 14 residues. CDR1 and CDR2 (germline): SGHTA, FQGNSA. Trimming left V 6 bases short and J 4 bases short, with 12 bases between. This CDR3 is CASREGSFNEKLFF. The CDR3 DNA reads TGTGCCAGCAGAGAGGGCAGCTTTAATGAAAAACTGTTTTTT.

This clone was detected once. J is TRBJ1-6 and V is TRBV9, with no clear D. From germline, CDR1 is SGDLS and CDR2 YYNGEE. This CDR3 has 14 amino acids. Between the trimmed V and J ends, which lost 3 bases and 9 bases, there was a span of 13 bases. The CDR3 coding sequence is TGTGCCAGCAGCGACCCTGGATGGTCTTCACCCCTCCACTTT. It yields the protein CASSDPGWSSPLHF.

The chain recombines TRBV27 with TRBJ2-2, with D uncertain. This CDR3 spans 13 amino acids. Trimming left V 2 bases short and J 4 bases short, with 5 bases between. Looked up from germline, CDR1 is MNHEY and CDR2 is SMNVEV (reference sequence). CDR3: CASSLTTTGELFF. The CDR3 DNA reads TGTGCCAGCAGTTTAACAACCACCGGGGAGCTGTTTTTT.

The chain has TRBV15 and TRBJ2-3; D may be TRBD1 or TRBD2 (5 bases each). The V gene's germline CDR1 is LNHNV and CDR2 YYDKDF (reference sequence). V was shortened by 0 bases and J by 4 bases, with 20 bases between the two germline ends. This CDR3 is 18 amino acids long. The CDR3 reads CATSRDLLTIQVADTQYF. The CDR3 nucleotides are TGTGCCACCAGCAGAGACTTACTGACTATACAGGTGGCAGATACGCAGTATTTT.

The chain joins TRBV5-8 to TRBJ2-1, with a tentative D call TRBD2 (6 bases). The CDR3 totals 15 residues. The germline V gene encodes CDR1 SGHTS and CDR2 YDEGEE. Between the trimmed V and J ends, which lost 3 bases and 0 bases, there was a span of 10 bases. In DNA, the CDR3 is TGTGCCAGCAGCTCCGGGAGAATCTCCTACAATGAGCAGTTCTTC. Its translation: CASSSGRISYNEQFF.

The gene calls are TRBV11-3 and TRBJ2-7, with D perhaps TRBD2 (5 bases). Germline CDR1 SGHNT, CDR2 YENEEA. There are 13 residues in the CDR3. Trimming removed 1 base from V and 1 base from J, with 5 bases in between. CDR3 residues: CASSLAGSYEQYF. The CDR3 bases are TGTGCCAGCAGCTTAGCGGGGTCCTACGAGCAGTACTTC.

This chain connects TRBV6-5 to TRBJ1-1, with 7 bases that match TRBD1. The CDR3 contains 13 residues. Trimming took 2 bases from V and 3 from J; bases not matched to a gene: 0. Looked up from germline, CDR1 is MNHEY and CDR2 is SVGAGI. DNA of the CDR3: TGTGCCAGCAGTTACGGGACAGACACTGAAGCTTTCTTT. Encoded protein: CASSYGTDTEAFF.